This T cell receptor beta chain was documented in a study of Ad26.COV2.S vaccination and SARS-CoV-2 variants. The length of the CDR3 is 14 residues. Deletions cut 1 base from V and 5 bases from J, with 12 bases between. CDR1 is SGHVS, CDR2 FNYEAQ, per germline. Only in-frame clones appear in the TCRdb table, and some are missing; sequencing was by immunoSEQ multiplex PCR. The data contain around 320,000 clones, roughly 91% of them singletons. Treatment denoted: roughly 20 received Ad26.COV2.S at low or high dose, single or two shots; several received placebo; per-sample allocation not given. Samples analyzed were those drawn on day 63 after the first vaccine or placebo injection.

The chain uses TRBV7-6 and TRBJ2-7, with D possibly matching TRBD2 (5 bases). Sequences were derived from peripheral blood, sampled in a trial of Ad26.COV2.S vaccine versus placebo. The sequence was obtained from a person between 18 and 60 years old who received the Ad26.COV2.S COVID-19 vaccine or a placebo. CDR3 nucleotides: TGTGCCAGCAGCTTAGGGACTCAACACCACGAGCAGTACTTC. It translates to CASSLGTQHHEQYF.